This T cell receptor (beta chain) was retrieved from a study of T cells after yellow fever vaccination. Study as a whole: Fractions containing few cells were prepared with SMART-Seq v4 Ultra Low Input.

TCRdb recomputed calls from the 5' RACE reads with MiXCR, one row per CDR3 protein. The sample shows some 350,000 distinct CDR3 sequences, 8.7% of them seen only once. Study-wide points: The secondary T-cell response peaked on day 5, not day 15, but was weaker. Boosting was followed by the reappearance of most primary-vaccination clones (around 95% CD4, around 91% CD8). The presence of abundant clonotypes contaminating from the bulk population was possible in FACS-sorted repertoires.

This clonotype was counted ten times or more. The antigen remains unidentified. CDR1 SGHAT and CDR2 FQNNGV come from the germline V gene. The CDR3 has 13 residues. Trimming took 4 bases from V and 9 from J, leaving 13 bases between them. The source material was PBMCs, sampled on the day of the first yellow fever vaccination. J is TRBJ1-5 and V is TRBV11-2, with a possible D match to TRBD1 (5 bases). The origin of this receptor is a man in his late teens or twenties who received the YFV17D yellow fever vaccine. CDR3 loop: CASSYDWGGPQHF. CDR3 bases: TGTGCCAGCAGCTACGACTGGGGGGGGCCCCAGCATTTT.